This T cell receptor (beta chain) was recorded in a study of cytomegalovirus exposure and HLA in healthy donors. Study results and caveats: Likely technical artifact: a cluster of highly shared sequence variants. Data from an earlier analysis indicated that most TCR beta V segments were productive either about 87% or about 30% of the time.

Worth noting for this clone: Its antigen is as yet unknown.

Healthy bone marrow donors made up the cohort. PCR was performed using 60 Vbeta and 13 Jbeta primers. Here immunoSEQ multiplex PCR was the method, and the copy in TCRdb shows in-frame clones only, minus some. The sample yields about 190,000 clones, around 80% seen once. The sequencing sample was made of PBMCs. The sequence was obtained from a man aged 40-55 years in good health and CMV-seropositive.

CDR3 sequence (DNA): TGTGCCGTAGCTCTGACTCGGGGCGAGCAGTACTTC. Its translation is CAVALTRGEQYF. The rearrangement links TRBV10-3 to TRBJ2-7; D is possibly TRBD2 (5 bases). The length of the CDR3 is 12 residues. V dropped 11 bases and J dropped 6 bases, with 17 bases sitting between them. The germline gives CDR1 ENHRY, CDR2 SYGVKD.